Here is one TCR beta chain with its context. Its antigen is currently unknown. Sequenced by immunoSEQ multiplex PCR; TCRdb stores in-frame clones only, minus some. The data contain more than 140,000 clones, approximately 90% of them singletons. The data belong to a study of T cell responses to AZD1222 COVID-19 vaccine. Study conclusions and caveats: Variant regions that are unmutated are reportedly the target of nearly half of spike-specific TCRs.

This clonotype originated in an adult in good health. The sequenced sample was peripheral blood, obtained on day 0 of MenACWY control vaccination.

CDR3 in amino acids: CASSHSIFGNTEAFF. CDR3 coding DNA: TGTGCCAGCAGCCACAGTATTTTTGGGAACACTGAAGCTTTCTTT. The rearrangement links TRBV14 to TRBJ1-1, with D hard to call. Germline CDR1 SGHDN, CDR2 FVKESK. The CDR3 contains 15 residues. Deletions cut 3 bases from V and 1 base from J, with 12 bases between.